Presented here are 32 T cell receptor beta chains from one specimen sequenced in a study of T cell responses to AZD1222 COVID-19 vaccine. Clones were sequenced by immunoSEQ multiplex PCR, and TCRdb holds only the in-frame ones, with some missing. The table shows under 150,000 clones, with approximately 78% occurring only once. Here the sequenced sample was peripheral blood, taken on day 0 of MenACWY control vaccination. The receptors here all came from an adult in good health.

The chain joins TRBV5-1 to TRBJ2-3, with D possibly being TRBD2 (5 bases). This CDR3 comprises 15 residues. Per the germline V gene, CDR1 is SGHRS and CDR2 is YFSETQ. The V and J ends lost 7 bases and 2 bases respectively, with 17 bases between them. CDR3 protein: CASHLGVPLTDTQYF. In nucleotides, the CDR3 is TGCGCCAGCCACCTCGGGGTCCCCCTCACAGATACGCAGTATTTT. Full variable domain (rest looked up from reference TRBV5-1 and TRBJ2-3): KAGVTQTPRYLIKTRGQQVTLSCSPISGHRSVSWYQQTPGQGLQFLFEYFSETQRNKGNFPGRFSGRQFSNSRSEMNVSTLELGDSALYLCASHLGVPLTDTQYFGPGTRLTVL.

The V gene is TRBV2, the J gene TRBJ2-1, with 13 nucleotides matching TRBD2. The CDR3 has 18 residues. V lost 0 bases and J lost 10; bases outside the gene matches: 12. Germline loops: CDR1 SNHLY, CDR2 FYNNEI. The CDR3 spells CASSEALGTSGARGEQFF. The CDR3 bases are TGTGCCAGCAGTGAAGCGCTTGGGACTAGCGGGGCCCGAGGGGAGCAGTTCTTC.

This chain joins TRBV5-5 and TRBJ1-2; possible D gene TRBD1, 6 bases. Trimming pared 2 bases from V and 8 bases from J, leaving 22 bases between. Germline V gene sequence: CDR1 SGHKS, CDR2 YYEKEE (reference sequence). The CDR3 runs 16 residues. The CDR3 here is CASSLTGTNNPGGYTF. CDR3 bases: TGTGCCAGCAGCTTAACCGGGACAAACAACCCCGGGGGCTACACCTTC.

The genes are TRBV5-1 and TRBJ2-2, with unresolved D. Germline CDR1 SGHRS, CDR2 YFSETQ. The V gene lost 2 bases and the J gene lost 8 bases, with 4 bases spanning the gap. The CDR3 is made up of 11 amino acids. The CDR3 DNA reads as TGCGCCAGCAGCTTACTGGGGGAGCTGTTTTTT. Amino acid sequence: CASSLLGELFF.

This chain joins TRBV5-1 and TRBJ1-1; 8 bases match TRBD1. Trimming removed 1 base from V and 4 bases from J; junction bases left unmatched: 3. From germline, CDR1 is SGHRS and CDR2 YFSETQ. This CDR3 region has 14 residues. The CDR3 sequence is CASSLQGASTEAFF. The CDR3 nucleotides are TGCGCCAGCAGCTTGCAGGGGGCCAGCACTGAAGCTTTCTTT. Full variable domain (missing parts from reference TRBV5-1 and TRBJ1-1): KAGVTQTPRYLIKTRGQQVTLSCSPISGHRSVSWYQQTPGQGLQFLFEYFSETQRNKGNFPGRFSGRQFSNSRSEMNVSTLELGDSALYLCASSLQGASTEAFFGQGTRLTVV.

This chain connects TRBV7-9 to TRBJ1-3, with TRBD1 identical over 8 bases. The J segment lost 4 bases and the V segment lost 1 base, leaving 6 bases of the junction unmatched. This CDR3 contains 16 residues. CDR1 is SEHNR, CDR2 FQNEAQ, per germline (reference sequence). Here the CDR3 reads CASSLGSTGEGNTIYF. The CDR3 coding sequence is TGTGCCAGCAGCTTAGGGTCGACAGGGGAAGGAAACACCATATATTTT. The full variable domain, with the rest looked up from reference TRBV7-9 and TRBJ1-3, is DTGVSQNPRHKITKRGQNVTFRCDPISEHNRLYWYRQTLGQGPEFLTYFQNEAQLEKSRLLSDRFSAERPKGSFSTLEIQRTEQGDSAMYLCASSLGSTGEGNTIYFGEGSWLTVV.

The chain uses TRBV11-2 and TRBJ2-5; D gene uncertain. V dropped 5 bases and J dropped 4 bases, with 8 bases sitting between them. The CDR3 length is 12 residues. From germline, CDR1 is SGHAT and CDR2 FQNNGV. The CDR3 bases are TGTGCCAGCAGCCCCCTCCGAGAGACCCAGTACTTC. This sequence encodes CASSPLRETQYF.

This chain uses TRBV5-6 with TRBJ1-2; no definite D call. CDR1 is SGHDT, CDR2 YYEEEE, per germline. The V end was cut by 0 bases, the J end by 1 base, with 7 bases between. This CDR3 region has 14 residues. The chain's CDR3 is CASSLAPRNYGYTF. The CDR3 DNA reads as TGTGCCAGCAGCTTGGCCCCGCGTAACTATGGCTACACCTTC.

V is TRBV5-5 and J is TRBJ1-3; 7 bases line up with TRBD1. This CDR3 is built from 14 residues. The germline gives CDR1 SGHKS, CDR2 YYEKEE (reference sequence). V was clipped by 7 bases and J by 1 base; unmatched bases: 5. Here the CDR3 reads CASGPTGSGNTIYF. As DNA, the CDR3 is TGTGCCAGCGGGCCGACAGGGTCTGGAAACACCATATATTTT.

The gene calls are TRBV11-2 and TRBJ2-2, with TRBD2 as a possible D gene (5 bases). Per germline, CDR1 SGHAT and CDR2 FQNNGV. Trimming cost V 6 bases and J 3 bases, with 17 bases left between them. The CDR3 is 16 amino acids. CDR3 in amino acids: CASRRPGESHTGELFF. As DNA, the CDR3 is TGTGCCAGCAGACGCCCCGGGGAGTCGCACACCGGGGAGCTGTTTTTT.

The chain employs TRBV20-1 and TRBJ1-5, with D unclear. Trimming left V 3 bases short and J 0 bases short, with 9 bases between. CDR1 and CDR2 (germline): DFQATT, SNEGSKA (reference sequence). The CDR3 consists of 14 residues. CDR3: CSASSRLSNQPQHF. CDR3 in DNA: TGCAGTGCTAGTTCCCGGCTTAGCAATCAGCCCCAGCATTTT.

V gene TRBV30 combines with J gene TRBJ1-6; 9 bases line up with TRBD1. In germline, CDR1 is GTSNPN, CDR2 SVGIG (reference sequence). The ends lost 5 bases at V and 3 bases at J; junction bases unmatched: 11. The CDR3 extends over 17 amino acids. The CDR3 sequence: CAWGADRGPLYNSPLHF. The CDR3 region has the DNA TGTGCCTGGGGGGCGGACAGGGGCCCCCTCTATAATTCACCCCTCCACTTT.

V usage is TRBV6-6 and J usage is TRBJ2-2, with D uncertain. The CDR3 has 13 amino acids. Per the germline V gene, CDR1 is MNHNY and CDR2 is SVGAGI (reference sequence). V lost 4 bases and J 1 base, leaving 4 bases between the germline ends. The CDR3 DNA reads TGTGCCAGCAGTTTAGTGAACACCGGGGAGCTGTTTTTT. Its translation is CASSLVNTGELFF.

V gene TRBV4-2 combines with J gene TRBJ2-7; D may be TRBD1 or TRBD2 (5 bases each). The germline gives CDR1 LGHNA, CDR2 YNFKEQ. With 2 bases removed from V and 6 bases from J, the gap between germline ends came to 11 bases. This CDR3 region has 13 residues. The CDR3 is CASSQSPGTEQYF. CDR3 nucleotides: TGTGCCAGCAGCCAATCCCCAGGGACCGAGCAGTACTTC.

This chain links TRBV30 with TRBJ1-6; D is possibly TRBD1 (5 bases). Trimming took off 3 bases at V and 3 bases at J, with 12 bases between the two ends. This CDR3 region has 15 residues. CDR1 and CDR2 (germline): GTSNPN, SVGIG (reference sequence). The CDR3 DNA sequence: TGTGCCTGGAGCCTTGGACACCTCTATAATTCACCCCTCCACTTT. It codes for CAWSLGHLYNSPLHF.

This clone came up once. The rearrangement uses TRBV4-2 and TRBJ2-5; perhaps TRBD1 as D (6 bases). Germline CDR1 is LGHNA and CDR2 is YNFKEQ. This CDR3 region has 17 residues. V was cut by 4 bases and J by 2 bases, with 20 bases left in between. The CDR3 DNA sequence: TGTGCCAGCAGCCCCTTATCAGGGGCGAGGGGTCAAGAGACCCAGTACTTC. This translates into CASSPLSGARGQETQYF.

The chain has TRBV5-1 and TRBJ1-1, with D maybe TRBD1 (5 bases). V dropped 4 bases and J dropped 1 base, with 8 bases sitting between them. Germline V CDR1 and CDR2: SGHRS, YFSETQ. The CDR3 consists of 13 residues. CDR3 sequence (DNA): TGCGCCAGCAGCCCAGGGCAGAACACTGAAGCTTTCTTT. Its protein is CASSPGQNTEAFF.

CDR3 region: CASSIQGPYGYTF. In nucleotides, the CDR3 is TGTGCCAGCAGCATACAGGGGCCCTATGGCTACACCTTC. The chain joins TRBV28 to TRBJ1-2, with 7 bases that match TRBD1. The CDR3 contains 13 residues. Per germline, CDR1 MDHEN and CDR2 SYDVKM. The junction had 5 bases not matched to a gene; V was cut back by 6 bases and J by 4 bases.

The chain links TRBV11-2 to TRBJ2-7; D remains ambiguous. The CDR3 runs to 14 residues. V was pared by 5 bases and J by 1 base, with 12 bases between. The germline gives CDR1 SGHAT, CDR2 FQNNGV. CDR3 sequence: CASSPQASSYEQYF. In nucleotides, the CDR3 is TGTGCCAGCAGCCCCCAAGCCAGTTCCTACGAGCAGTACTTC.

This chain joins TRBV29-1 and TRBJ2-1, with D perhaps matching TRBD1 (5 bases). The germline V gene encodes CDR1 SQVTM and CDR2 ANQGSEA. This CDR3 spans 13 amino acids. V was trimmed by 6 bases and J by 4 bases, leaving 13 bases between them. CDR3 residues: CSVEKGLYNEQFF. In nucleotides, the CDR3 is TGCAGCGTCGAAAAGGGGCTATACAATGAGCAGTTCTTC.

As DNA, the CDR3 is TGTGCCAGCAGCTCCTTGCGGTTAGGAGGGGGCGAGGGATATCAGCCCCAGCATTTT. Its protein is CASSSLRLGGGEGYQPQHF. The rearrangement uses TRBV5-5 and TRBJ1-5; 7 bases line up with TRBD1. J gave up 5 bases and V 3 bases, and 20 bases lay outside the gene matches. Germline V gene sequence: CDR1 SGHKS, CDR2 YYEKEE (reference sequence). This CDR3 spans 19 amino acids. Complete variable domain (other parts from reference TRBV5-5 and TRBJ1-5): DAGVTQSPTHLIKTRGQQVTLRCSPISGHKSVSWYQQVLGQGPQFIFQYYEKEERGRGNFPDRFSARQFPNYSSELNVNALLLGDSALYLCASSSLRLGGGEGYQPQHFGDGTRLSIL.

CDR3 nucleotides: TGTGCCAGCAGCTTGGAAGGGACTAACTCCTACAATGAGCAGTTCTTC. It specifies CASSLEGTNSYNEQFF. The V gene is TRBV5-8, the J gene TRBJ2-1; 7 positions match TRBD2. The germline gives CDR1 SGHTS, CDR2 YDEGEE. J gave up 0 bases and V 0 bases, and 3 bases lay outside the gene matches. The CDR3 consists of 16 residues. Together with reference TRBV5-8 and TRBJ2-1, the CDR3 gives the full variable domain: EAGVTQSPTHLIKTRGQQATLRCSPISGHTSVYWYQQALGLGLQFLLWYDEGEERNRGNFPPRFSGRQFPNYSSELNVNALELEDSALYLCASSLEGTNSYNEQFFGPGTRLTVL.

This chain connects TRBV10-2 to TRBJ1-5, with TRBD1 as a possible D gene (6 bases). CDR1 is WSHSY, CDR2 SAAADI, per germline. Trimming pared 7 bases from V and 1 base from J, leaving 11 bases between. CDR3 length: 14 amino acids. The CDR3 loop reads CASKRGPSNQPQHF. The CDR3, as DNA: TGCGCCAGCAAGCGGGGGCCCAGCAATCAGCCCCAGCATTTT.

V is TRBV12-3 or TRBV12-4 and J is TRBJ1-2; D ambiguous. This CDR3 has 13 amino acids. Trimming took 1 base from V and 7 from J, leaving 10 bases between them. CDR3 amino acids: CASSLGGPPGYTF. The CDR3 DNA reads TGTGCCAGCAGTTTAGGGGGTCCCCCTGGCTACACCTTC.

The V call is TRBV4-1, the J call TRBJ2-1; 11 bases align to TRBD2. The CDR3 is 15 residues long. Germline V gene sequence: CDR1 MGHRA, CDR2 YSYEKL. V gave up 1 base and J gave up 9 bases; unmatched junction bases: 5. The CDR3: CASSQVVAGGSEQFF. In DNA, the CDR3 is TGCGCCAGCAGCCAAGTGGTAGCGGGGGGGAGTGAGCAGTTCTTC.

This chain links TRBV9 with TRBJ1-2; 8 nucleotides align to TRBD1. Trimming at V came to 0 bases and at J to 0 bases, leaving 13 bases not matched to a gene. The CDR3 has 19 residues. Germline CDR1 is SGDLS and CDR2 is YYNGEE. CDR3 sequence reads: CASSVDVRGQASANYGYTF. The CDR3 DNA is TGTGCCAGCAGCGTAGACGTGAGGGGACAGGCGTCAGCTAACTATGGCTACACCTTC. The full variable domain, with the rest looked up from reference TRBV9 and TRBJ1-2, is DSGVTQTPKHLITATGQRVTLRCSPRSGDLSVYWYQQSLDQGLQFLIQYYNGEERAKGNILERFSAQQFPDLHSELNLSSLELGDSALYFCASSVDVRGQASANYGYTFGSGTRLTVV.

The sample holds a few counts of this clone. The V and J genes are TRBV28 and TRBJ1-2, with D possibly matching TRBD1 (5 bases). V lost 6 bases and J 0 bases, leaving 14 bases between the germline ends. Germline V lookup: CDR1 MDHEN, CDR2 SYDVKM. The CDR3 runs to 15 residues. The CDR3 DNA follows: TGTGCCAGCAGAGCCCTGGGGCGATCTAACTATGGCTACACCTTC. It codes for CASRALGRSNYGYTF.

The chain couples TRBV25-1 to TRBJ2-7, with 11 positions matching TRBD1. The germline V gene encodes CDR1 MGHDK and CDR2 SYGVNS. The length of the CDR3 is 17 residues. The J segment lost 6 bases and the V segment lost 1 base, leaving 11 bases of the junction unmatched. CDR3 bases: TGTGCCAGCAGTGAATCTCTCACGCAGGGACAGGGGGGCGAGCAGTACTTC. Translation gives CASSESLTQGQGGEQYF.

The gene calls are TRBV7-8 and TRBJ2-5; no reliable D call. This CDR3 has 13 residues. Germline V gene lookup returns CDR1 SGHVS and CDR2 FQNEAQ. Trimming took off 6 bases at V and 3 bases at J, with 11 bases between the two ends. For the CDR3, the DNA is TGTGCCAGCAGTTTGGGGTGGGAAGAGACCCAGTACTTC. This sequence encodes CASSLGWEETQYF.

This chain connects TRBV19 to TRBJ2-3; D is ambiguous. The CDR3 runs 14 residues. Germline V CDR1 and CDR2: LNHDA, SQIVND (reference sequence). Trimming stripped 5 bases from V and 4 bases from J, with 13 bases between. In DNA form, the CDR3 reads TGTGCCAGTAGTCATAACGGACGTGCAGATACGCAGTATTTT. Translation: CASSHNGRADTQYF.

The genes are TRBV6-9 and TRBJ2-3, with 7 positions matching TRBD2. The CDR3 covers 16 residues. Germline V gives CDR1 MNHGY, CDR2 SVAAGI. Germline trimming cut 2 bases from V and 0 bases from J; bases unmatched to any gene: 5. This CDR3 reads CASSYGRGSSTDTQYF. CDR3 nucleotide sequence: TGTGCCAGCAGTTATGGGCGGGGGAGTAGCACAGATACGCAGTATTTT.

The J gene is TRBJ1-4, the V gene TRBV6-5; D is unresolved. Germline V CDR1 and CDR2: MNHEY, SVGAGI. The CDR3 runs to 14 residues. The V and J ends lost 8 bases and 5 bases respectively, with 15 bases between them. As DNA, the CDR3 is TGTGCCAGCCACGCAGAACAAACGAATGAAAAACTGTTTTTT. Translated: CASHAEQTNEKLFF.